This T cell receptor beta chain appears in the sequencing data of a study of cytomegalovirus exposure and HLA in healthy donors. PCR used 60 Vbeta primers and 13 Jbeta primers. Only in-frame clones appear in the TCRdb table, and some are missing; sequencing was by immunoSEQ multiplex PCR. The table shows some 80,000 clones, with around 81% occurring only once. For this clone: The antigen is not known.

Study observations and caveats: When the data were analyzed later, several of the most significant clusters appeared to be linked to common viral pathogens.

Germline V CDR1 and CDR2: KGHSH, LQKENI. The V end was cut by 5 bases, the J end by 5 bases, with 19 bases between. The CDR3 totals 16 residues. V usage is TRBV18 and J usage is TRBJ2-1; D perhaps matches TRBD2 (6 bases). This TCR came from a young man in good health and CMV-seropositive. The source material was PBMCs. This CDR3 is CASSTKPGASNNEQFF. CDR3 coding DNA: TGTGCCAGCTCAACAAAACCGGGAGCGAGTAACAATGAGCAGTTCTTC.